This T cell receptor (beta chain) was recovered during a study of blood T cells in healthy people across ages. A J-beta primer mix and a sample-barcoded 5' primer were used in a second PCR of about 7 to 12 cycles. The authors tagged each cDNA molecule using a template-switch adaptor with 12 random nucleotides. MiXCR, run by TCRdb on the 5' RACE reads, gives a single entry per CDR3 protein. Here the sample spans almost 1 million distinct CDR3 sequences, around 54% being singletons. CDR1 is DFQATT, CDR2 SNEGSKA, per germline (reference sequence). Unmatched junction bases numbered 8, after V lost 5 bases and J lost 5 bases. The CDR3 has 13 amino acids.

Sequenced input: blood. This clonotype originated in a woman in her sixties or seventies in good health. The rearrangement joins TRBV20-1 to TRBJ2-5; TRBD1 agrees at 7 bases. Written as DNA, the CDR3 is TGCAGTGCTCCGCAGACAGGGTGGGAGACCCAGTACTTC. It yields the protein CSAPQTGWETQYF.